Listed below are T cell receptor beta chains from one sample, sequenced in a study. MiXCR, applied by TCRdb to the RT-PCR reads, yields one record per CDR3 protein. Of about 680,000 distinct CDR3 sequences listed, 12% to 15% are singletons. Sample: memory CD4+ T cells from blood. The receptors here all came from a female donor in good health, serving as a healthy control. The conserved cysteine and the conserved F or W are not part of the CDR3 here. The order of the fields is J gene, clone size, V gene, CDR3 protein. Not all rows give a size; the values are once, few, many and, for expanded clones, a class.

>TRBJ1-2|few|TRBV6-5
ASSYGTGRPNYGYT
>TRBJ2-2|many|TRBV12-3/TRBV12-4
ASSPRETTTGELF
>TRBJ2-1|-|TRBV14
ASSQQDYGFEQF
>TRBJ2-7|few|TRBV10-1
ASSESGDLRYEQY
>TRBJ2-2|many|TRBV29-1
SVAPSVNTGELF
>TRBJ2-1|few|TRBV7-2
ASSLDLGREQF
>TRBJ1-5|few|TRBV20-1
SASQSNQPQH
>TRBJ2-1|many|TRBV5-1
ASSWNIEGGEQF
>TRBJ1-2|-|TRBV20-1
SAKGGTGGHGYT
>TRBJ2-3|-|TRBV7-2
TSSPGLAETDTQY
>TRBJ1-2|-|TRBV28
ASSLRRQGADGYT
>TRBJ2-6|many|TRBV25-1
ASSEFGSGANVLT
>TRBJ2-1|-|TRBV28
ASSRAWSGPNYNEQF
>TRBJ1-1|few|TRBV29-1
SGKNGGFTEAF
>TRBJ1-3|few|TRBV7-9
ANSNSQGNTIY
>TRBJ1-1|-|TRBV10-3
AIRGTGDEAF
>TRBJ1-6|-|TRBV25-1
ASSEHGNGVTSPLH
>TRBJ2-7|many|TRBV12-3/TRBV12-4
ASSLSQGMDEQY
>TRBJ1-1|-|TRBV5-1
ASSFGADTEAF
>TRBJ2-3|few|TRBV5-1
ASSTPMSSGVSTDTQY
>TRBJ2-1|few|TRBV7-9
ASSLGLTGVLGEQF
>TRBJ1-4|many|TRBV4-1
ASSPATDLSEKLF
>TRBJ2-2|once|TRBV28
ASGTADRDTGELF
>TRBJ1-6|few|TRBV6-5
ASSYGGGAIDSPLH
>TRBJ2-7|few|TRBV5-1
ASSDTGPAPSEQY
>TRBJ2-7|few|TRBV9
ASSVGQGVYEQY
>TRBJ2-5|few|TRBV18
ASSPDIIQETQY
>TRBJ2-1|-|TRBV10-3
AISTGQGDLNEQF
>TRBJ1-2|-|TRBV4-2
ASSQVAGGEYGYT
>TRBJ2-7|many|TRBV10-3
AIKEGDKTYEQY
>TRBJ2-1|few|TRBV20-1
SAGKTGVFYNEQF
>TRBJ1-2|-|TRBV29-1
SVDHGSGGYT
>TRBJ2-7|-|TRBV7-2
ASSLYRESYEQY
>TRBJ1-3|few|TRBV5-1
ASSLVGAAGNTIY
>TRBJ2-7|-|TRBV11-2
ASSWGTGLSYEQY
>TRBJ1-3|-|TRBV20-1
SAEQGFRGNTIY
>TRBJ1-5|-|TRBV18
ASSPPGTGKEPQH
>TRBJ2-3|-|TRBV20-1
SAKRTSGSTDTQY
>TRBJ1-1|once|TRBV9
ASSVGPTENTEAF
>TRBJ1-2|many|TRBV6-5
ASSENRVGYT
>TRBJ2-1|-|TRBV5-6
ASTTPRDTYNEQF
>TRBJ1-1|-|TRBV3-1
ASSHSGGPEAF
>TRBJ2-1|few|TRBV7-9
ASSPLSNEQF
>TRBJ2-7|-|TRBV3-1
ASSQVGSRGEQY
>TRBJ1-5|few|TRBV15
ATSRGGEIKQPQH
>TRBJ2-7|many|TRBV5-6
ASSLILGEQY
>TRBJ2-2|-|TRBV11-2
ASSFRGLRRTNTGELF